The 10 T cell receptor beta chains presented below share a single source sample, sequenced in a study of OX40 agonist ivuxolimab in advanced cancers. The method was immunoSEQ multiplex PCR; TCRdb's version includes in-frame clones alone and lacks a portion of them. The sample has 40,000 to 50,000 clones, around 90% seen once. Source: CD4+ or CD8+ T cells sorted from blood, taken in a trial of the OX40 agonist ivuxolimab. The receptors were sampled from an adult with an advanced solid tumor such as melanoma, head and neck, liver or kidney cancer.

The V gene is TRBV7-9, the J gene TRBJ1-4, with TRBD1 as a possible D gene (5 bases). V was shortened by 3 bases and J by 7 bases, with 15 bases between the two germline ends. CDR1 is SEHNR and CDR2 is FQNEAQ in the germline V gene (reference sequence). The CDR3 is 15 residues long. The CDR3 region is CASSLGGDRGEKLFF. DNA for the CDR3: TGTGCCAGCAGCTTGGGTGGGGACCGGGGTGAAAAACTGTTTTTT.

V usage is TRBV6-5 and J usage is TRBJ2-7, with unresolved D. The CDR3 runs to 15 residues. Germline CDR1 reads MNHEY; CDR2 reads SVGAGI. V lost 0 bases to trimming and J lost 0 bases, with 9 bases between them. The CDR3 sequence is CASSYSSRVSYEQYF. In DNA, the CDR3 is TGTGCCAGCAGTTACTCGAGCCGGGTCTCCTACGAGCAGTACTTC.

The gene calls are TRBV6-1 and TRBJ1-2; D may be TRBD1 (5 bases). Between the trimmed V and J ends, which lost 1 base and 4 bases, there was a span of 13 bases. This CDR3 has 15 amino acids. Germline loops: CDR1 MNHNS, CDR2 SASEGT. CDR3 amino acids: CASSEVLGAGYGYTF. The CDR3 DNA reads TGTGCCAGCAGTGAAGTTCTAGGGGCCGGCTATGGCTACACCTTC.

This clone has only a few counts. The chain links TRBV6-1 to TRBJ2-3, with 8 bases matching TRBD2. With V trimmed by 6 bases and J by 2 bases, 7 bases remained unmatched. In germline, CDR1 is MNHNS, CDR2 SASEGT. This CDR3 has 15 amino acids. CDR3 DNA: TGTGCCAGCAGCCTCGGGGGGGCCTACACAGATACGCAGTATTTT. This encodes CASSLGGAYTDTQYF.

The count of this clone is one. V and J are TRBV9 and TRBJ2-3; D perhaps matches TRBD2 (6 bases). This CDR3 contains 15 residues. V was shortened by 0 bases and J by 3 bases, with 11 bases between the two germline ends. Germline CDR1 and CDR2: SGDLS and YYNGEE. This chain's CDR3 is CASSVGDLKTDTQYF. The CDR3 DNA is TGTGCCAGCAGCGTAGGGGACTTAAAGACAGATACGCAGTATTTT. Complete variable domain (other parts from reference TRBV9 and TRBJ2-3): DSGVTQTPKHLITATGQRVTLRCSPRSGDLSVYWYQQSLDQGLQFLIQYYNGEERAKGNILERFSAQQFPDLHSELNLSSLELGDSALYFCASSVGDLKTDTQYFGPGTRLTVL.

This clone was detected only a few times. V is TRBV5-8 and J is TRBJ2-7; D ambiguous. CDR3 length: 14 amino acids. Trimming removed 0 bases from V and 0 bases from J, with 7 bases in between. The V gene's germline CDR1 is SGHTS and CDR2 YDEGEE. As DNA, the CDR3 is TGTGCCAGCAGCTTGGTGGGCCTCTCCTACGAGCAGTACTTC. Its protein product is CASSLVGLSYEQYF.

DNA for the CDR3: TGTGCCAGCAGTTACTCAGGGAATGTGAACACTGAAGCTTTCTTT. It specifies CASSYSGNVNTEAFF. The chain employs TRBV6-5 and TRBJ1-1; D is uncertain. In germline, CDR1 is MNHEY, CDR2 SVGAGI. V lost 0 bases, J lost 0 bases, and 8 bases lay in between. This CDR3 has 15 amino acids.

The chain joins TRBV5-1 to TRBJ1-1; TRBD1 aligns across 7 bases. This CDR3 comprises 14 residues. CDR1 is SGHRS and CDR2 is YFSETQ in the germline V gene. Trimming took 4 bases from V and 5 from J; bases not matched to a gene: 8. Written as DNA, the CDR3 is TGCGCCAGCAGCATCCGACAGGGTGAAACTGAAGCTTTCTTT. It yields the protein CASSIRQGETEAFF. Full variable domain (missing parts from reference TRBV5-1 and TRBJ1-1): KAGVTQTPRYLIKTRGQQVTLSCSPISGHRSVSWYQQTPGQGLQFLFEYFSETQRNKGNFPGRFSGRQFSNSRSEMNVSTLELGDSALYLCASSIRQGETEAFFGQGTRLTVV.

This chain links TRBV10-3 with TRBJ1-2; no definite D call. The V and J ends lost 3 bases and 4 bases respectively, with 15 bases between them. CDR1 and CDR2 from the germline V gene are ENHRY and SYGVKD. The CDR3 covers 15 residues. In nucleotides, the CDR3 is TGTGCCATCAGTGACTACAGCCCACCCCTCTATGGCTACACCTTC. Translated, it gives CAISDYSPPLYGYTF.

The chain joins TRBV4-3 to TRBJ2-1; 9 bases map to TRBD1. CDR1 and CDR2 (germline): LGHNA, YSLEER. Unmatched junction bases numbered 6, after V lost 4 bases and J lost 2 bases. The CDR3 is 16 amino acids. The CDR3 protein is CASSRSTGGTYNEQFF. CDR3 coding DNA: TGCGCCAGCAGCCGCTCAACAGGGGGCACCTACAATGAGCAGTTCTTC.